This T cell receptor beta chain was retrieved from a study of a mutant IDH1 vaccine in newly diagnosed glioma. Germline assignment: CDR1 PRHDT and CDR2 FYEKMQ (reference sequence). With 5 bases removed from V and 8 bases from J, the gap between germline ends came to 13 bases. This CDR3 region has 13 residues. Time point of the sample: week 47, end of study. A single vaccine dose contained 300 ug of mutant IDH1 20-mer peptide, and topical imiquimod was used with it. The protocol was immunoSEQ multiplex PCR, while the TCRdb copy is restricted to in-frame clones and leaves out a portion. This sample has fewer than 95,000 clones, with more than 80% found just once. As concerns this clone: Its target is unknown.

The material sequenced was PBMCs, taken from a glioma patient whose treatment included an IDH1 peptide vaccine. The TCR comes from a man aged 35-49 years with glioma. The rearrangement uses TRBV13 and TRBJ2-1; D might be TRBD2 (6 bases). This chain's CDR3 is CASSRRAGDEQFF. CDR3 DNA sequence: TGTGCCAGCAGCAGGAGGGCCGGGGATGAGCAGTTCTTC. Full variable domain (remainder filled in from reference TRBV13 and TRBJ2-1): AAGVIQSPRHLIKEKRETATLKCYPIPRHDTVYWYQQGPGQDPQFLISFYEKMQSDKGSIPDRFSAQQFSDYHSELNMSSLELGDSALYFCASSRRAGDEQFFGPGTRLTVL.